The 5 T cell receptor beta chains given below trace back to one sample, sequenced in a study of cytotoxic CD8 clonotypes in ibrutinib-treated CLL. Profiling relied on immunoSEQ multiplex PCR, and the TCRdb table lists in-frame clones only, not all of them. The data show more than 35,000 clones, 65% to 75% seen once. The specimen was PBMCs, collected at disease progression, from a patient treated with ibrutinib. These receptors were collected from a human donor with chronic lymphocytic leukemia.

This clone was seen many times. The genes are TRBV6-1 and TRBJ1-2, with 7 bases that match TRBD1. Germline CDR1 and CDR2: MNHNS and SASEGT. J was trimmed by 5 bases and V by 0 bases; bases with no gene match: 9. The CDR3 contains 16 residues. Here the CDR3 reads CASSEAWTGTAYGYTF. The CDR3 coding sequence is TGTGCCAGCAGTGAAGCATGGACCGGGACAGCGTATGGCTACACCTTC.

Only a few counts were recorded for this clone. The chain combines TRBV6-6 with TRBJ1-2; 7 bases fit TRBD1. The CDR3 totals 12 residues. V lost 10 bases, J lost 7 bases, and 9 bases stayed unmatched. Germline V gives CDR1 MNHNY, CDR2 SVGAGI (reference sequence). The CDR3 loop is CATQGVYSGYTF. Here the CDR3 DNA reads TGTGCCACCCAGGGGGTGTACAGTGGCTACACCTTC.

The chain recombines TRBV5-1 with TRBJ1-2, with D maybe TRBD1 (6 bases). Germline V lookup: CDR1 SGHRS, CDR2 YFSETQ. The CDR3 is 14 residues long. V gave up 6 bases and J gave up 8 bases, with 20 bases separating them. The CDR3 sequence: CASTPGTLRQGYTF. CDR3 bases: TGCGCCAGCACACCCGGGACACTAAGGCAGGGCTACACCTTC.

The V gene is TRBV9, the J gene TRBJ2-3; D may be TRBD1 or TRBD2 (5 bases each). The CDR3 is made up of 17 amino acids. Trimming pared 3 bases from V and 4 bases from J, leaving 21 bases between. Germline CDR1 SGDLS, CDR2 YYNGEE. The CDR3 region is CASSEGLPGRGADTQYF. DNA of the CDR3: TGTGCCAGCAGCGAGGGGCTACCGGGGCGAGGGGCAGATACGCAGTATTTT. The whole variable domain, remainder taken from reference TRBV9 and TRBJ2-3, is DSGVTQTPKHLITATGQRVTLRCSPRSGDLSVYWYQQSLDQGLQFLIQYYNGEERAKGNILERFSAQQFPDLHSELNLSSLELGDSALYFCASSEGLPGRGADTQYFGPGTRLTVL.

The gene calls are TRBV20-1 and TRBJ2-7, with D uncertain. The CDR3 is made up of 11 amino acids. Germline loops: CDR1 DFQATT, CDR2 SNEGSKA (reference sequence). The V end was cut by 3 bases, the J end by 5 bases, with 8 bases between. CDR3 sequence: CSARRVDEQYF. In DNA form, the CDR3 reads TGCAGTGCTAGGAGAGTCGACGAGCAGTACTTC.